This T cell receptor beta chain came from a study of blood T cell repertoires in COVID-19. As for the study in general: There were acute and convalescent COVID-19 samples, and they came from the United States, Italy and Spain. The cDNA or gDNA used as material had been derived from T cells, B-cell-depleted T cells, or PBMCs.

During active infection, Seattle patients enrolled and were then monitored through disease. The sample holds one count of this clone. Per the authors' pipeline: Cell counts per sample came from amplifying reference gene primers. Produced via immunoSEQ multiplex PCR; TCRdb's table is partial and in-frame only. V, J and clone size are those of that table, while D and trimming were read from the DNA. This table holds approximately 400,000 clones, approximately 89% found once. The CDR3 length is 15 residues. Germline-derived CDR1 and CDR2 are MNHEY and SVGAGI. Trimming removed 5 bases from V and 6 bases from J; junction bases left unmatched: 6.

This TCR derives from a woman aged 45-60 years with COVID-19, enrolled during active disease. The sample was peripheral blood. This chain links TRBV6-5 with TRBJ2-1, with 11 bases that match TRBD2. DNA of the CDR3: TGTGCCAGCAGTAATAGCGGGGGGGCTTTCAATGAGCAGTTCTTC. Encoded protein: CASSNSGGAFNEQFF.